Sequencing of this T cell receptor (beta chain) was carried out in a study of blood T cells in healthy people across ages. A second PCR of about 7 to 12 cycles used a sample-barcoded 5' primer and a J-beta primer mix. TCRdb recomputed calls from the 5' RACE reads with MiXCR, one row per CDR3 protein. Of around 1,000,000 distinct CDR3 sequences in the sample, under 40% were seen once. In the case of this clonotype: Its antigen is unidentified.

This CDR3 has 16 amino acids. V was pared by 3 bases and J by 1 base, with 13 bases between. The germline V gene encodes CDR1 KGHDR and CDR2 SFDVKD. Extraction of total RNA produced a minimum of 5.5 micrograms from each sample. Findings and limits, study-wide: Older age coincided with a roughly linear decline in TCR beta diversity per million T cells. There was a strong correlation between TCR beta diversity and naive T cell percentage.

Material: blood. The sequence derives from a man between 18 and 29 years old in good health. The chain has TRBV24-1 and TRBJ2-3; weak D call: TRBD1 (6 bases). The DNA of the CDR3 is TGTGCCACCAGTGATCCACAGGGAGTGGGCACAGATACGCAGTATTTT. It is translated as CATSDPQGVGTDTQYF.